A single sample gave rise to the 2 T cell receptor beta chains below, sequenced in a study of tumor and adjacent non-tumor tissue in lung cancer (dated by TCRdb to 2016 to 2019). Receptors were amplified or captured by multiplex PCR. The sequencer listed for this sample is Illumina HiSeq 2500. TCRbeta libraries were constructed through three rounds of nested PCR with primers (Table S4) according to protocols modified from ARM-PCR. TCRdb ran its own pipeline on the public reads, namely fastp trimming at Q25 and MiXCR clone calling, and kept in-frame beta chains. When rows share a CDR3 protein, they turn into one entry using the most common DNA and genes. The sample table contains about 70,000 distinct CDR3 sequences; only one count was recorded for 73% of them. The top ten constitute roughly 30% of the sample. RNA was isolated from bulk unsorted tissue, and RNA quality was assessed with a NanoDrop ND-1000 and an Agilent 2100.

The sequenced material came from lung tumor tissue. These receptors all come from a man aged 55 to 70 with non-small cell lung cancer.

To note about this clonotype: A much larger clone lies one base from this, so it may be a read error. This chain joins TRBV5-4 and TRBJ1-1, with TRBD1 matching 7 bases. V gave up 7 bases and J gave up 1 base; unmatched junction bases: 7. The germline V gene has CDR1 SGHNT and CDR2 YYREEE (reference sequence). This CDR3 region has 14 residues. The CDR3 loop is CASCPTGRNTEAFF. The CDR3 DNA sequence: TGTGCCAGCTGCCCGACAGGGAGGAACACTGAAGCTTTCTTT. The full variable domain, its missing parts supplied by reference TRBV5-4 and TRBJ1-1, is ETGVTQSPTHLIKTRGQQVTLRCSSQSGHNTVSWYQQALGQGPQFIFQYYREEENGRGNFPPRFSGLQFPNYSSELNVNALELDDSALYLCASCPTGRNTEAFFGQGTRLTVV.

This clonotype has only one observation. The genes are TRBV6-1 and TRBJ1-5; tentative D call: TRBD1 (5 bases). CDR1 MNHNS and CDR2 SASEGT come from the germline V gene. CDR3 size: 14 residues. Trimming removed 2 bases at V and 10 bases at J, with 15 bases between. CDR3 amino acids: CASSESTGGQPQHF. The CDR3 DNA is TGTGCCAGCAGTGAATCGACCGGGGGTCAACCCCAGCATTTT.